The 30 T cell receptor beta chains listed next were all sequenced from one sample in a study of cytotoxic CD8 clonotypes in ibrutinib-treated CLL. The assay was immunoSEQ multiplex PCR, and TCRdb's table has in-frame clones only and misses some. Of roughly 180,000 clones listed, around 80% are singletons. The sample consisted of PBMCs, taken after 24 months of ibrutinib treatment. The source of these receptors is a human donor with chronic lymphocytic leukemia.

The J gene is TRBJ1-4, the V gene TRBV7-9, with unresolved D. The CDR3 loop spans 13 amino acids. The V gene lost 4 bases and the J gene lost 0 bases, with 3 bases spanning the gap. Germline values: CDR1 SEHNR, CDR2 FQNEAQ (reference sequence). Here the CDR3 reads CASSSATNEKLFF. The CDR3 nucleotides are TGTGCCAGCAGCTCGGCAACTAATGAAAAACTGTTTTTT.

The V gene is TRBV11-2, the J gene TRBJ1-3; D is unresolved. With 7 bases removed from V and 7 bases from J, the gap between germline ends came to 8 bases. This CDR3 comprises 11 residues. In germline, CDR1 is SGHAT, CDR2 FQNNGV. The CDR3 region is CASTVLNTIYF. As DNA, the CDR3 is TGTGCCAGCACCGTTCTCAACACCATATATTTT.

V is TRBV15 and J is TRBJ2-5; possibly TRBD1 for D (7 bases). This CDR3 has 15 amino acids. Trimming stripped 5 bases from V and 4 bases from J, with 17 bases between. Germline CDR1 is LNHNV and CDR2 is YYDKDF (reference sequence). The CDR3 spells CATSLRRGQRETQYF. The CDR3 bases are TGTGCCACCAGCCTCCGGAGGGGGCAAAGAGAGACCCAGTACTTC.

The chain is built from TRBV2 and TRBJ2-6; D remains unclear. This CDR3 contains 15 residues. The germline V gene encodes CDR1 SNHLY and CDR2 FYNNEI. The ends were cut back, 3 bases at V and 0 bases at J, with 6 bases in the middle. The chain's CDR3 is CASSDRPSGANVLTF. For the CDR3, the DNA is TGTGCCAGCAGTGACAGGCCCTCTGGGGCCAACGTCCTGACTTTC.

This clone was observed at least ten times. The CDR3 sequence is CASSYSPGSYEQYF. DNA of the CDR3: TGTGCCAGCAGTTACTCGCCGGGTAGCTACGAGCAGTACTTC. This chain links TRBV6-5 with TRBJ2-7; D unresolved. Germline CDR1 is MNHEY and CDR2 is SVGAGI. CDR3 length equals 14 residues. V gave up 0 bases and J gave up 3 bases, with 9 bases separating them.

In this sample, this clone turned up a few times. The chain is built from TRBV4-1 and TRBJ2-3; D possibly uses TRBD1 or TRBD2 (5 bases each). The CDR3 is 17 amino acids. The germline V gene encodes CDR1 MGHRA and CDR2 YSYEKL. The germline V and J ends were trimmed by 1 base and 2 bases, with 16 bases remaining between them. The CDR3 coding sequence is TGCGCCAGCAGCCAAGGATCGGGTCGGGACCCCACAGATACGCAGTATTTT. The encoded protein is CASSQGSGRDPTDTQYF.

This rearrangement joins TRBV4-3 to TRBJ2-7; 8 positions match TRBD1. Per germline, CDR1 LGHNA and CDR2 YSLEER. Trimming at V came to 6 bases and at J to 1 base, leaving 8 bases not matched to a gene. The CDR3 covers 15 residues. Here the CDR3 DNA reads TGCGCCAGCAGAAAAACCGGGACAGGTTCCTACGAGCAGTACTTC. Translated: CASRKTGTGSYEQYF.

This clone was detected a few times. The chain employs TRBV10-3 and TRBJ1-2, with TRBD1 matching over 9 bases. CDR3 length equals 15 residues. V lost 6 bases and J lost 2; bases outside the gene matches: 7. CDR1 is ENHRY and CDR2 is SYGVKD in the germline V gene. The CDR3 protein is CAISGDREGNYGYTF. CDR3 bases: TGTGCCATCAGCGGGGACAGGGAGGGAAACTATGGCTACACCTTC.

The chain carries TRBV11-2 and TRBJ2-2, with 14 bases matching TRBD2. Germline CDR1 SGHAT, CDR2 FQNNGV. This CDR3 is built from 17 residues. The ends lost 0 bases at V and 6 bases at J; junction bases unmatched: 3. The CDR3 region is CASSLEGLAGVPGELFF. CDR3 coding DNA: TGTGCCAGCAGCTTAGAGGGACTAGCGGGAGTCCCCGGGGAGCTGTTTTTT.

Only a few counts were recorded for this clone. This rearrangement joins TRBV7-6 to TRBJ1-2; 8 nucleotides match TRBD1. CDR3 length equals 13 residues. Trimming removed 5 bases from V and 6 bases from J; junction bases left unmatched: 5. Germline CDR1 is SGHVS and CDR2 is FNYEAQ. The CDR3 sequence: CASSRGQGDGYTF. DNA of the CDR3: TGTGCCAGCAGCCGAGGACAGGGTGATGGCTACACCTTC.

The CDR3 DNA sequence: TGTGCCAGCAGCAAATCTCCCGGGAAGCCAGAGACCCAGTACTTC. Amino acids: CASSKSPGKPETQYF. The chain couples TRBV21-1 to TRBJ2-5; TRBD2 was called by the table and not checked on the DNA. TRBV21-1 is tagged as a pseudogene. The CDR3 totals 15 residues.

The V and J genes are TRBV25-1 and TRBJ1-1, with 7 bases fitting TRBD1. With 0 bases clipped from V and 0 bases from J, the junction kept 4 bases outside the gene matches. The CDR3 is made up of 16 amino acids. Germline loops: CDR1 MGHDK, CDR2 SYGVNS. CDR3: CASSEYKGALNTEAFF. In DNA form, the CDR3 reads TGTGCCAGCAGTGAATATAAGGGGGCCCTGAACACTGAAGCTTTCTTT. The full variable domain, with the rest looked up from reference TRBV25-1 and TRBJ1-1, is EADIYQTPRYLVIGTGKKITLECSQTMGHDKMYWYQQDPGMELHLIHYSYGVNSTEKGDLSSESTVSRIRTEHFPLTLESARPSHTSQYLCASSEYKGALNTEAFFGQGTRLTVV.

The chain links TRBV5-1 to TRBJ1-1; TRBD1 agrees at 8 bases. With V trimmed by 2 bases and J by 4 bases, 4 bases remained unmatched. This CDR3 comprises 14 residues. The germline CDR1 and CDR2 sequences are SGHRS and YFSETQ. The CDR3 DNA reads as TGCGCCAGCAGCTTCTTCACAGGGGGCACTGAAGCTTTCTTT. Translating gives CASSFFTGGTEAFF.

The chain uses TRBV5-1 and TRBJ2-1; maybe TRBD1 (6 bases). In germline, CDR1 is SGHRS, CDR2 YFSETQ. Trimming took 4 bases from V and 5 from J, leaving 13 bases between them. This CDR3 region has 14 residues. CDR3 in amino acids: CASSGGGMNNEQFF. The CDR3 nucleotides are TGCGCCAGCAGCGGGGGCGGTATGAACAATGAGCAGTTCTTC.

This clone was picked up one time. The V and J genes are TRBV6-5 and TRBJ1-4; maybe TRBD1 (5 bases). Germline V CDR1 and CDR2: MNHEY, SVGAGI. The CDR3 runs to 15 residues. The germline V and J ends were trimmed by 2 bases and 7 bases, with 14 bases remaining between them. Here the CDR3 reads CASSYRGSGGEKLFF. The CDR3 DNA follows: TGTGCCAGCAGTTACCGGGGATCTGGGGGTGAAAAACTGTTTTTT.

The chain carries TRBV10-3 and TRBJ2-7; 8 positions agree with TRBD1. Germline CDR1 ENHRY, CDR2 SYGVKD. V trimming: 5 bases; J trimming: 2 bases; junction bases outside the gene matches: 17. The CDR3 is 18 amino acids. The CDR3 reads CAISPKKDRAPTTYEQYF. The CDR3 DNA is TGTGCCATCAGTCCAAAAAAGGACAGGGCTCCTACAACCTACGAGCAGTACTTC.

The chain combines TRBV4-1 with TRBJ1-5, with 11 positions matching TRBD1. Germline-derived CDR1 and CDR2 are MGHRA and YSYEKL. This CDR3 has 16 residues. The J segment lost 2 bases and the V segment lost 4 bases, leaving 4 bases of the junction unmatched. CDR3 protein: CASSLGTGGGNQPQHF. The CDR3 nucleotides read TGCGCCAGCAGCCTGGGGACAGGGGGAGGCAATCAGCCCCAGCATTTT.

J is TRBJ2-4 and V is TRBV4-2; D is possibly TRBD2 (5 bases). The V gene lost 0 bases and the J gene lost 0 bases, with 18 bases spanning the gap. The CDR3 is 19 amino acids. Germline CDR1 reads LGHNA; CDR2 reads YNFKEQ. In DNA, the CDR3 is TGTGCCAGCAGCCAAGATAACACGGGAACCTTTTTAGCCAAAAACATTCAGTACTTC. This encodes CASSQDNTGTFLAKNIQYF.

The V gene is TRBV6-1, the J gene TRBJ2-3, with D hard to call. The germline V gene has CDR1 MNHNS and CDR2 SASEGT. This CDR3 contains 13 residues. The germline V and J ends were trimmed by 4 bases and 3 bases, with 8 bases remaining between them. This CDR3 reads CASSGRVTDTQYF. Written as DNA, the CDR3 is TGTGCCAGCAGTGGTAGGGTTACAGATACGCAGTATTTT.

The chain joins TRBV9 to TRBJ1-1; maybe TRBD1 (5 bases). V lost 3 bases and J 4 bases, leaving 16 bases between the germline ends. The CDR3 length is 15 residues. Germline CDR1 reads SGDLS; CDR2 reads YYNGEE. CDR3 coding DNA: TGTGCCAGCAGCGCAAGGCAGGGCCGGGCCACTGAAGCTTTCTTT. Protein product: CASSARQGRATEAFF.

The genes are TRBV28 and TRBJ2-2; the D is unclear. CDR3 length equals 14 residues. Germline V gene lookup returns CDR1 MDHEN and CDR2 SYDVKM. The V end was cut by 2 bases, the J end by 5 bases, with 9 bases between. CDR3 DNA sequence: TGTGCCAGCAGTTTAGCAACATGGACCGGGGAGCTGTTTTTT. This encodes CASSLATWTGELFF.

CDR3 nucleotide sequence: TGCGCCAGCAGACGTAGCGGGGCCCAAGAGACCCAGTACTTC. Protein: CASRRSGAQETQYF. V gene TRBV5-1 combines with J gene TRBJ2-5, with 8 bases matching TRBD2. With 5 bases clipped from V and 1 base from J, the junction kept 4 bases outside the gene matches. CDR1 and CDR2 (germline): SGHRS, YFSETQ. The CDR3 covers 14 residues.

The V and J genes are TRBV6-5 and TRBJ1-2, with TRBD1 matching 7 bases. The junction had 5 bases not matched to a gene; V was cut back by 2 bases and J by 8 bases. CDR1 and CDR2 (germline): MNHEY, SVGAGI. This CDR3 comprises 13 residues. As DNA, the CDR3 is TGTGCCAGCAGTTACACCAGGGGGGGCGGCTACACCTTC. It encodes CASSYTRGGGYTF.

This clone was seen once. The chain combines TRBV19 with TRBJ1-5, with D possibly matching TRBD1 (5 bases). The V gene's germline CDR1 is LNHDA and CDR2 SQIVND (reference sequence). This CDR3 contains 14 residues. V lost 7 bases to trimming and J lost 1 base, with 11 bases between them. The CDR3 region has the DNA TGTGCCAGTAAACCCAGGGAAAGCAATCAGCCCCAGCATTTT. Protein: CASKPRESNQPQHF.

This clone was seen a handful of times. This CDR3 is CASKLGRNTEAFF. DNA of the CDR3: TGTGCCAGCAAGTTGGGCAGGAACACTGAAGCTTTCTTT. V and J are TRBV6-5 and TRBJ1-1; D is unclear. Looked up from germline, CDR1 is MNHEY and CDR2 is SVGAGI. The CDR3 extends over 13 amino acids. The ends were cut back, 7 bases at V and 1 base at J, with 10 bases in the middle.

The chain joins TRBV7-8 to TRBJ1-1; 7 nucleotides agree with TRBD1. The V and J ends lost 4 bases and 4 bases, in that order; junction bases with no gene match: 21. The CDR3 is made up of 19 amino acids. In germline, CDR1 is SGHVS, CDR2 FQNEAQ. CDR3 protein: CASSSERMAGGWGGTEAFF. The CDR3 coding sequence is TGTGCCAGCAGCTCCGAGCGGATGGCAGGGGGATGGGGTGGCACTGAAGCTTTCTTT.

CDR3 sequence reads: CASSLGQGEAFF. CDR3 nucleotide sequence: TGTGCCAGCAGCTTAGGTCAGGGTGAAGCTTTCTTT. The chain combines TRBV7-8 with TRBJ1-1; tentatively, D is TRBD1 (5 bases). This CDR3 spans 12 amino acids. CDR1 is SGHVS, CDR2 FQNEAQ, per germline. Trimming shortened V by 1 base and J by 7 bases, and 7 bases separated the two germline ends.

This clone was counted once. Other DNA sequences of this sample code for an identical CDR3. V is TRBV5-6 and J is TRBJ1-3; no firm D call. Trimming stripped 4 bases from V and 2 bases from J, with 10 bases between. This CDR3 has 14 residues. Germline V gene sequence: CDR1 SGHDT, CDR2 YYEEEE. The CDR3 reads CASSRPGTGNTIYF. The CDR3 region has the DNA TGTGCCAGCAGCCGCCCCGGGACTGGAAACACCATATATTTT.

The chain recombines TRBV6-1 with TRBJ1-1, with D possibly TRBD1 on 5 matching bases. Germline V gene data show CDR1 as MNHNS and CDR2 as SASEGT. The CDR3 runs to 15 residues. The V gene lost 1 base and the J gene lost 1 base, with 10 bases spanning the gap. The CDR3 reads CASSEGGRGNTEAFF. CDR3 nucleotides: TGTGCCAGCAGTGAAGGGGGACGTGGGAACACTGAAGCTTTCTTT.

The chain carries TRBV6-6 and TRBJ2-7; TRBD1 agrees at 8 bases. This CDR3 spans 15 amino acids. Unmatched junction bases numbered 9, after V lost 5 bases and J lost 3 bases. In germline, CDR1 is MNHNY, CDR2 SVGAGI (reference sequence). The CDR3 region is CASSLHQGAVYEQYF. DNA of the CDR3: TGTGCCAGCAGTCTCCACCAGGGGGCGGTCTACGAGCAGTACTTC.